A single sample is the source of the 7 T cell receptor beta chains below, sequenced in a study of CD8+ T cells in alopecia areata. The treatment here: oral pan-JAK inhibitor, 5-10 mg twice daily. Reverse transcription of extracted RNA yielded cDNA, which provided the sequencing template. This table comes from immunoSEQ multiplex PCR, and its TCRdb copy is limited to in-frame clones, with some not included. The table has around 200,000 clones, 50% to 60% seen once. This specimen consisted of CD4+ T cells sorted from blood, obtained at week 4, from a patient treated with tofacitinib. The receptor set was obtained from a human donor with alopecia areata.

The rearrangement joins TRBV11-2 to TRBJ1-3; D is unclear. CDR1 is SGHAT and CDR2 is FQNNGV in the germline V gene. V was cut by 2 bases and J by 0 bases, with 8 bases left in between. This CDR3 contains 15 residues. The DNA of the CDR3 is TGTGCCAGCAGCTTACAAGGCCACTCTGGAAACACCATATATTTT. It translates to CASSLQGHSGNTIYF.

The J gene is TRBJ1-2, the V gene TRBV6-6; unclear D gene. Germline V gene data show CDR1 as MNHNY and CDR2 as SVGAGI (reference sequence). The CDR3 consists of 11 residues. The V and J ends lost 6 bases and 6 bases respectively, with 8 bases between them. This CDR3 reads CASSYMDGYTF. The CDR3 DNA follows: TGTGCCAGCAGCTACATGGATGGCTACACCTTC.

The chain has TRBV9 and TRBJ2-3, with no clear D. This CDR3 contains 14 residues. Germline V lookup: CDR1 SGDLS, CDR2 YYNGEE. Deletions cut 2 bases from V and 0 bases from J, with 7 bases between. The DNA for the CDR3 is TGTGCCAGCAGCGTTCCCCTTAGCACAGATACGCAGTATTTT. It specifies CASSVPLSTDTQYF.

This clone was found a few times. This chain joins TRBV29-1 and TRBJ2-2; D is possibly TRBD2 (6 bases). The ends were cut back, 7 bases at V and 4 bases at J, with 22 bases in the middle. Germline V lookup: CDR1 SQVTM, CDR2 ANQGSEA. The CDR3 has 16 residues. The CDR3 DNA follows: TGCAGCGCCGCGCTGGGAGAGGGGAGGAGCACCGGGGAGCTGTTTTTT. Its protein product is CSAALGEGRSTGELFF.

J is TRBJ2-3 and V is TRBV29-1; 9 nucleotides line up with TRBD2. The CDR3 contains 14 residues. J lost 3 bases, V lost 3 bases, and 4 bases had no gene match. Germline CDR1 SQVTM, CDR2 ANQGSEA. This CDR3 is CSVEAGGGTDTQYF. In DNA, the CDR3 is TGCAGCGTTGAGGCGGGAGGGGGGACAGATACGCAGTATTTT.

This clone was observed a handful of times. The chain has TRBV30 and TRBJ2-1; 7 bases are shared with TRBD2. The CDR3 totals 15 residues. V shed 0 bases and J 6 bases; nucleotides not matched to a gene: 8. From germline, CDR1 is GTSNPN and CDR2 SVGIG (reference sequence). CDR3 bases: TGTGCCTGGAGTGTACCGGCGGGAGTTGGCAATGAGCAGTTCTTC. Amino acid sequence: CAWSVPAGVGNEQFF.

Only one count was recorded for this clone. The chain recombines TRBV25-1 with TRBJ2-1; D is unresolved. Per the germline V gene, CDR1 is MGHDK and CDR2 is SYGVNS. V lost 4 bases and J lost 8, with 6 bases in between. The CDR3 sequence is 11 residues long. The CDR3 region is CASSVWDEQFF. CDR3 nucleotides: TGTGCCAGCAGTGTGTGGGATGAGCAGTTCTTC.